This T cell receptor beta chain emerged from a study of blood T cell repertoires in COVID-19. Study in general: Samples of COVID-19 (acute and convalescent) were obtained from the United States, Italy and Spain. Sample material is recorded as cDNA or gDNA derived from T cells, B-cell-depleted T cells, or PBMCs.

Germline CDR1 reads SGDLS; CDR2 reads YYNGEE. Trimming cost V 3 bases and J 1 base; bases outside gene matches: 4. The CDR3 is made up of 17 amino acids. Original processing notes: Estimation of nucleated cell counts was performed using reference gene primer amplification. Libraries were prepared by immunoSEQ multiplex PCR; TCRdb keeps only in-frame clonotypes and omits some of them. The DNA gave D and trimming, while V, J and clone size come from that table. The table shows about 64,000 clones, with 75% to 85% occurring only once. The TCR originated in a man older than 75 with acute or convalescent COVID-19. This rearrangement joins TRBV9 to TRBJ2-3; 14 bases match TRBD2. The sequencing input was peripheral blood. The CDR3 DNA reads TGTGCCAGCAGCGCTCCGGGACTAGCGGGGGGCACAGATACGCAGTATTTT. This encodes CASSAPGLAGGTDTQYF. Filled out from reference TRBV9 and TRBJ2-3, the complete variable domain reads DSGVTQTPKHLITATGQRVTLRCSPRSGDLSVYWYQQSLDQGLQFLIQYYNGEERAKGNILERFSAQQFPDLHSELNLSSLELGDSALYFCASSAPGLAGGTDTQYFGPGTRLTVL.